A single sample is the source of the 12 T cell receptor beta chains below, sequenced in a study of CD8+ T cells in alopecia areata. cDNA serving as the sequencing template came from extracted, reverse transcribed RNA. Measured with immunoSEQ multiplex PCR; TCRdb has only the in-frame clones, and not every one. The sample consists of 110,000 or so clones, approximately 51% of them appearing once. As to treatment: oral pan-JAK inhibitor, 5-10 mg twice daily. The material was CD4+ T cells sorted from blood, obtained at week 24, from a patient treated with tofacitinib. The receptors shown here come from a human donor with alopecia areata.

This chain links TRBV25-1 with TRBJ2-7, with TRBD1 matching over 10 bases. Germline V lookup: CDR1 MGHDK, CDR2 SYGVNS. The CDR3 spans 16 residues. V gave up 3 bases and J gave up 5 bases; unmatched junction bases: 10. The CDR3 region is CASSDSSGTGANEQYF. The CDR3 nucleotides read TGTGCCAGCAGTGACTCCTCCGGGACAGGGGCGAACGAGCAGTACTTC.

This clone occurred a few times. CDR3 protein: CSVHTYTNYGYTF. In DNA, the CDR3 is TGCAGCGTTCACACCTATACCAACTATGGCTACACCTTC. The rearrangement uses TRBV29-1 and TRBJ1-2; D uncertain. There are 13 residues in the CDR3. Germline V gives CDR1 SQVTM, CDR2 ANQGSEA. Trimming took off 5 bases at V and 2 bases at J, with 12 bases between the two ends.

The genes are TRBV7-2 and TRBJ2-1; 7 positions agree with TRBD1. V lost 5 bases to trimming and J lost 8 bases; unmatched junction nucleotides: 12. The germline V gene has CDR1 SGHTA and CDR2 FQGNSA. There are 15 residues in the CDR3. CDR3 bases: TGTGCCAGCAGCCCTGGACAGGTTTGGGGCGATGAGCAGTTCTTC. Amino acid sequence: CASSPGQVWGDEQFF.

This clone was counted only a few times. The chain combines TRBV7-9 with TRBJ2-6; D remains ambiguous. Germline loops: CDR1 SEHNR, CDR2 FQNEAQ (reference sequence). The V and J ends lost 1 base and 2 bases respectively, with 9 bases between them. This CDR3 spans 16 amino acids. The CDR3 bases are TGTGCCAGCAGCTTAGGACGTTTCGCTGGGGCCAACGTCCTGACTTTC. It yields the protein CASSLGRFAGANVLTF. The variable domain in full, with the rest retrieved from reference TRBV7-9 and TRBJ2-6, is DTGVSQNPRHKITKRGQNVTFRCDPISEHNRLYWYRQTLGQGPEFLTYFQNEAQLEKSRLLSDRFSAERPKGSFSTLEIQRTEQGDSAMYLCASSLGRFAGANVLTFGAGSRLTVL.

Here the CDR3 reads CASSLLAGGLDEQFF. The DNA of the CDR3 is TGTGCCAGCAGCCTACTAGCGGGGGGGTTGGATGAGCAGTTCTTC. This rearrangement joins TRBV7-9 to TRBJ2-1; TRBD2 matches at 13 bases. J was trimmed by 8 bases and V by 5 bases; bases with no gene match: 6. CDR1 is SEHNR and CDR2 is FQNEAQ in the germline V gene (reference sequence). This CDR3 contains 15 residues.

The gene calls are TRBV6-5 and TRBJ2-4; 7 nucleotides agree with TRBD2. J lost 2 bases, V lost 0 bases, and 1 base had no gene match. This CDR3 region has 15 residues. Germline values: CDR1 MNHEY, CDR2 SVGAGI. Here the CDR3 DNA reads TGTGCCAGCAGTTACTCGACTAGCTCCAAAAACATTCAGTACTTC. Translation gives CASSYSTSSKNIQYF.

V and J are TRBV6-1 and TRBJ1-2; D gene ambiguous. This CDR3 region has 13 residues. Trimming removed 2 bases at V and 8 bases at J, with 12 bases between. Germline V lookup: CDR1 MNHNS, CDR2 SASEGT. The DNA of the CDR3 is TGTGCCAGCAGTGAACCACTTACCACGGGCTACACCTTC. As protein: CASSEPLTTGYTF.

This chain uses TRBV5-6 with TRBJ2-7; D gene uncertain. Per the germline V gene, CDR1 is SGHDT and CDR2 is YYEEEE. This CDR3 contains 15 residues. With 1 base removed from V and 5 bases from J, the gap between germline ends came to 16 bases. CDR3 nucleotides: TGTGCCAGCAGCTTGCGTGGCCTTACCATCCACGAGCAGTACTTC. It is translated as CASSLRGLTIHEQYF.

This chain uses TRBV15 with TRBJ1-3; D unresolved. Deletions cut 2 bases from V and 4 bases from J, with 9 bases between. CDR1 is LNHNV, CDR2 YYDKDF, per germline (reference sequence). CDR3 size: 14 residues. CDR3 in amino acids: CATSRLTAGNTIYF. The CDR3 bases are TGTGCCACCAGCAGACTTACGGCAGGAAACACCATATATTTT.

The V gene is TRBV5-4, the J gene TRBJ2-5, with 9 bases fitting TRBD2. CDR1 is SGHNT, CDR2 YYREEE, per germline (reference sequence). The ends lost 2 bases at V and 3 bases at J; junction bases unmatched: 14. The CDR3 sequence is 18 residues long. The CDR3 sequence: CASSFGQRMGLAKETQYF. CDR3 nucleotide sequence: TGTGCCAGCAGCTTCGGACAGCGTATGGGACTAGCAAAAGAGACCCAGTACTTC.

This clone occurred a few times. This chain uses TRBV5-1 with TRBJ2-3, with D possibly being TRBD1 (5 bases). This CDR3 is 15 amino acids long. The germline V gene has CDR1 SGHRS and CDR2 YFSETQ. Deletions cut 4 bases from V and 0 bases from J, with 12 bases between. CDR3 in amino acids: CASSPQGLSTDTQYF. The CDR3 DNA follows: TGCGCCAGCAGCCCTCAGGGCCTTAGCACAGATACGCAGTATTTT.

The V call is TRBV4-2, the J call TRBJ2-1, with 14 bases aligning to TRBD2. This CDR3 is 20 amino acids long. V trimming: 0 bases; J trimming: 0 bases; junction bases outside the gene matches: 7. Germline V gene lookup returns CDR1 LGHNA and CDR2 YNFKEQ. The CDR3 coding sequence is TGTGCCAGCAGCCAAGATGCCGGGACTAGCGGGGGCCTCTCCTACAATGAGCAGTTCTTC. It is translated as CASSQDAGTSGGLSYNEQFF.